This T cell receptor (beta chain) was identified during a study of blood T cell repertoires in COVID-19. Study background: Spain, Italy and the United States supplied samples that represented acute and convalescent COVID-19. Sources were T cells, B-cell-depleted T cells, or PBMCs; the material itself was cDNA or gDNA.

Trimming stripped 4 bases from V and 7 bases from J, with 10 bases between. This CDR3 is built from 13 residues. Per the authors' pipeline: Nucleated cell number was recorded as an estimate derived from reference gene primer amplification. Generated by immunoSEQ multiplex PCR, the TCRdb table keeps only in-frame clones and is missing some. Clone size and the V and J calls come from that table; the DNA yielded D and trimming. The sample shows around 140,000 clones, around 89% of them seen only once. The sequenced sample was peripheral blood. The receptor was derived from a man in his fifties or sixties with active or convalescent COVID-19. This chain connects TRBV12-3 or TRBV12-4 to TRBJ1-4; perhaps TRBD1 as D (5 bases). The CDR3 coding sequence is TGTGCCAGCAGTTCAGGGTTTGGTGAAAAACTGTTTTTT. It codes for CASSSGFGEKLFF.